Reported below is one T cell receptor beta chain. Those who participated ranged in age from about 18 to 95 years and resided in roughly 26 US areas. Cohorts were based on clinical histories the participants reported. The sample originates from a study of blood T cell repertoires in COVID-19. As for the study in general: Sources were T cells, B-cell-depleted T cells, or PBMCs; the material itself was cDNA or gDNA.

The data were produced by immunoSEQ multiplex PCR, yet TCRdb's version contains in-frame clones alone and is incomplete. The table includes under 400,000 clones, 80% to 90% detected once. V was shortened by 2 bases and J by 8 bases, with 13 bases between the two germline ends. The CDR3 totals 13 residues. Germline lookup yields CDR1 SGHNT and CDR2 YYREEE (reference sequence). The chain uses TRBV5-4 and TRBJ1-2; D ambiguous. The sample consisted of PBMCs or T cells enriched from blood (not recorded which). This receptor was obtained from a woman between 40 and 55 years old with acute COVID-19. The CDR3 region has the DNA TGTGCCAGCAGCTTCGGTTCGGAGGTAGGCTACACCTTC. This sequence encodes CASSFGSEVGYTF.